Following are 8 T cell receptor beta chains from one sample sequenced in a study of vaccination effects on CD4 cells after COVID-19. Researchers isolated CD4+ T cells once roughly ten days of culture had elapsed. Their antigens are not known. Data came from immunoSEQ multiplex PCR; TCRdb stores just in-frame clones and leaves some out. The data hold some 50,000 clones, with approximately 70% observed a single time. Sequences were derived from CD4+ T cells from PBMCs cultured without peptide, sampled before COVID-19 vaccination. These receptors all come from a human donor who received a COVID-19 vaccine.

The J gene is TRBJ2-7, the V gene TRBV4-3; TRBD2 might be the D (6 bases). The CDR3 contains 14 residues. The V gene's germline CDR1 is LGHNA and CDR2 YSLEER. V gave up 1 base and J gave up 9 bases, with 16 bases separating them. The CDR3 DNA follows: TGCGCCAGCAGCCAAGGCCCCTGGGGAGGTCGGCAGTACTTC. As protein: CASSQGPWGGRQYF.

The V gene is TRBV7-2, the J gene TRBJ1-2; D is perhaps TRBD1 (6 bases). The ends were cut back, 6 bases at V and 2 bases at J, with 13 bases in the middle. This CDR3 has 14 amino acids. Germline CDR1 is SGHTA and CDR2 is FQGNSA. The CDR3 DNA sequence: TGTGCCAGCAGTCGCGACGGGGGCAACTATGGCTACACCTTC. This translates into CASSRDGGNYGYTF.

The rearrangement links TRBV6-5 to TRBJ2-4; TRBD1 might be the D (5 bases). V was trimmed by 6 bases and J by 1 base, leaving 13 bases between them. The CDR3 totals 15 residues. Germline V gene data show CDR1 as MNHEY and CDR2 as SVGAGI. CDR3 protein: CASSRQGAAKNIQYF. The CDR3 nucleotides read TGTGCCAGCAGCCGACAAGGGGCTGCCAAAAACATTCAGTACTTC.

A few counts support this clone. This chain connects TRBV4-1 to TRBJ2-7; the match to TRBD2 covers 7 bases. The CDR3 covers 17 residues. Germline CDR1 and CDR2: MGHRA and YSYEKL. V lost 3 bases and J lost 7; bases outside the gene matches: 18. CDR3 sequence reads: CASSQLEEWDYLPEQYF. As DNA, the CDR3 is TGCGCCAGCAGCCAGCTCGAGGAATGGGACTATCTCCCTGAGCAGTACTTC.

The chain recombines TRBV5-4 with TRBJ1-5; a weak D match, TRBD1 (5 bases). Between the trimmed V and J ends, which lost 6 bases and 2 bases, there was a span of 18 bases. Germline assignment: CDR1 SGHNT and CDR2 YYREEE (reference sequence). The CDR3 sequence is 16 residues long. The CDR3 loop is CASTVGGQGGNQPQHF. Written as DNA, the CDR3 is TGTGCCAGCACGGTGGGTGGGCAGGGCGGCAATCAGCCCCAGCATTTT.

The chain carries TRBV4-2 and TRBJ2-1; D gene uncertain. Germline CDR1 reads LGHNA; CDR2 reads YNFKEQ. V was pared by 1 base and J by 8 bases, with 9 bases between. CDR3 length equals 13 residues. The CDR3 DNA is TGTGCCAGCAGCCAAGGATCACGGGATGAGCAGTTCTTC. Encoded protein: CASSQGSRDEQFF.

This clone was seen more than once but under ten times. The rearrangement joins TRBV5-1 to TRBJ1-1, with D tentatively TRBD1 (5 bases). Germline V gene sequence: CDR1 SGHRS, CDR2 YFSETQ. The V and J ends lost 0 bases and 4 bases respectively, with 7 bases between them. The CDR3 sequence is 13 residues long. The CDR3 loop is CASSLDGTTEAFF. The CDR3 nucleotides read TGCGCCAGCAGCTTGGACGGGACCACTGAAGCTTTCTTT.

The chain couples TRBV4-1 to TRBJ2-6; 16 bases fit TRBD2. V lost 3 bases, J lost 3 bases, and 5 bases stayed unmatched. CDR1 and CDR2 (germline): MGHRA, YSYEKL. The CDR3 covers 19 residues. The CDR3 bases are TGCGCCAGCAGCCAGGGACTAGCGGGAGGGCCGCGTGGGGCCAACGTCCTGACTTTC. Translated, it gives CASSQGLAGGPRGANVLTF.